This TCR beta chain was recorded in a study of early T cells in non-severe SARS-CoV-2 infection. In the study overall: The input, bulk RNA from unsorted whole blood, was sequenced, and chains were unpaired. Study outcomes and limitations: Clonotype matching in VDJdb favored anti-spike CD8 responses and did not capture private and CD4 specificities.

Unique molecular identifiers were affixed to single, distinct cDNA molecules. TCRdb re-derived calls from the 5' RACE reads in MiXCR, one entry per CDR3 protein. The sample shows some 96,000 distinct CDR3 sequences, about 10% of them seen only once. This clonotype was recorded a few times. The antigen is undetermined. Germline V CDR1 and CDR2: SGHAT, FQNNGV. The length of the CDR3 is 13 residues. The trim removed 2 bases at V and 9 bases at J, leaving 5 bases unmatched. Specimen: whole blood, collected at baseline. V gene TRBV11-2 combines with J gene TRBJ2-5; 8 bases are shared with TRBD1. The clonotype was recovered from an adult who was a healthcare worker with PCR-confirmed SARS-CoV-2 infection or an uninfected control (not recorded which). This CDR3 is CASSLIVQGAQYF. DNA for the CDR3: TGTGCCAGCAGCTTAATCGTACAGGGGGCCCAGTACTTC.